Sequencing of this T cell receptor (beta chain) was carried out in a study of control samples from healthy donors and cancer patients. Between the trimmed V and J ends, which lost 0 bases and 6 bases, there was a span of 12 bases. CDR1 and CDR2 from the germline V gene are KGHSH and LQKENI. This CDR3 has 15 residues. Profiling relied on immunoSEQ multiplex PCR, and the TCRdb table lists in-frame clones only, not all of them. The data contain 200,000 or so clones, 85% to 95% of them seen just once; the ten biggest clones take up approximately 1.6%. Sequenced input: blood. This rearrangement joins TRBV18 to TRBJ1-5, with TRBD1 as a possible D gene (5 bases). The sequence was obtained from a man aged 50 to 59 in good health. This CDR3 is CASSPPARGGQPQHF. The DNA of the CDR3 is TGTGCCAGCTCACCACCGGCGAGGGGTGGTCAGCCCCAGCATTTT.